This T cell receptor (beta chain) was retrieved from a study of shared clonotypes between healthy human individuals. General study results and limits: The sole specimen, blood, was sampled, and tissue repertoires likely differ.

This CDR3 comprises 15 residues. V was clipped by 0 bases and J by 5 bases, with 11 bases between them. Germline lookup yields CDR1 SGHVS and CDR2 FQNEAQ. For this clone: The antigen remains unidentified.

Profiled with immunoSEQ multiplex PCR; TCRdb holds only in-frame clones, not every one. The data contain 600,000 or so clones, 95% to 98% of them singletons. Naive-designated CD8 cells lacked CD45RO, were positively enriched for CCR7, and omitted terminally differentiated effector memory CD45RA+ cells. Adult donors, all healthy and HIV-negative, had no recent acute infections or vaccinations. The sample was naive CD8+ T cells sorted from blood. The chain couples TRBV7-8 to TRBJ1-5, with unresolved D. This receptor was obtained from a man aged 25-40 years in good health. The CDR3 DNA sequence: TGTGCCAGCAGCTTAGCTCCTTCTCTGGATCAGCCCCAGCATTTT. Encoded protein: CASSLAPSLDQPQHF.